This TCR beta chain derives from a study of blood T cell repertoires in COVID-19. Study background: COVID-19 samples collected from the United States, Italy and Spain covered acute and convalescent phases. PBMCs, B-cell-depleted T cells, or T cells provided the cDNA or gDNA that made up the material.

Assay: immunoSEQ multiplex PCR; the TCRdb copy retains only in-frame clones and omits some. The repertoire includes 70,000 to 85,000 clones, about four fifths of them detected once, and approximately 8.8% sits in the top ten. CDR1 is SGHRS and CDR2 is YFSETQ in the germline V gene. The V end was cut by 9 bases, the J end by 1 base, with 13 bases between. The length of the CDR3 is 14 residues. The chain joins TRBV5-1 to TRBJ1-4; D remains ambiguous. This clonotype originated in a human donor in a cohort sampled during active COVID-19. The sample consisted of peripheral blood. The CDR3 DNA follows: TGCGCCACTTCCGCATCAGGAACTAATGAAAAACTGTTTTTT. Its protein is CATSASGTNEKLFF.